These 9 T cell receptor beta chains share one sample of origin, sequenced in a study of blood T cell repertoires in COVID-19. The protocol was immunoSEQ multiplex PCR, while the TCRdb copy is restricted to in-frame clones and leaves out a portion. This sample yields 180,000 or so clones, of which approximately 87% are seen a single time; 4.4% belongs to the top ten. The source material was PBMCs or T cells enriched from blood (not recorded which). The receptors stem from a woman between 50 and 59 years old who had recovered from COVID-19.

The rearrangement joins TRBV19 to TRBJ2-1; TRBD2 matches 10 bases. With V trimmed by 1 base and J by 8 bases, 2 bases remained unmatched. CDR3 length: 14 amino acids. CDR1 is LNHDA and CDR2 is SQIVND in the germline V gene (reference sequence). The CDR3 here is CASSIGLAGDEQFF. CDR3 bases: TGTGCCAGTAGTATAGGGCTAGCGGGAGATGAGCAGTTCTTC.

The V gene is TRBV7-2, the J gene TRBJ1-3; D gene uncertain. With 3 bases removed from V and 3 bases from J, the gap between germline ends came to 9 bases. CDR1 SGHTA and CDR2 FQGNSA come from the germline V gene. The CDR3 length is 14 residues. The CDR3: CASSLNGLGNTIYF. The CDR3 DNA follows: TGTGCCAGCAGCTTGAACGGTCTTGGAAACACCATATATTTT. Full variable domain (remainder filled in from reference TRBV7-2 and TRBJ1-3): GAGVSQSPSNKVTEKGKDVELRCDPISGHTALYWYRQSLGQGLEFLIYFQGNSAPDKSGLPSDRFSAERTGGSVSTLTIQRTQQEDSAVYLCASSLNGLGNTIYFGEGSWLTVV.

This clone was found once. The chain is built from TRBV18 and TRBJ2-3; unclear D gene. The length of the CDR3 is 13 residues. Per germline, CDR1 KGHSH and CDR2 LQKENI. Trimming shortened V by 3 bases and J by 4 bases, and 8 bases separated the two germline ends. For the CDR3, the DNA is TGTGCCAGCTCACCGCGGCAGCCAGATACGCAGTATTTT. Its translation: CASSPRQPDTQYF.

The chain couples TRBV28 to TRBJ1-5; D is uncertain. Germline V gene lookup returns CDR1 MDHEN and CDR2 SYDVKM. Deletions cut 9 bases from V and 1 base from J, with 16 bases between. The CDR3 has 15 residues. CDR3 in DNA: TGTGCCAGTAACATACTAAAGAGAAGCAATCAGCCCCAGCATTTT. It encodes CASNILKRSNQPQHF.

The V call is TRBV5-4, the J call TRBJ2-7; a weak D match, TRBD2 (5 bases). Between the trimmed V and J ends, which lost 0 bases and 2 bases, there was a span of 18 bases. Germline V gives CDR1 SGHNT, CDR2 YYREEE (reference sequence). The CDR3 has 17 residues. CDR3 in DNA: TGTGCCAGCAGCTTGGACGTTATGAGGGCCCGCCCCTACGAGCAGTACGTC. Protein: CASSLDVMRARPYEQYV.

This clone was recorded a few times. The genes are TRBV5-4 and TRBJ2-4, with TRBD1 as a possible D gene (5 bases). The CDR3 length is 15 residues. Germline lookup yields CDR1 SGHNT and CDR2 YYREEE (reference sequence). Trimming cost V 2 bases and J 3 bases, with 12 bases left between them. The CDR3 spells CASSFRGLGKNIQYF. The CDR3 DNA is TGTGCCAGCAGCTTTAGGGGCCTGGGCAAAAACATTCAGTACTTC.

The rearrangement joins TRBV28 to TRBJ2-5; the match to TRBD1 covers 9 bases. Germline loops: CDR1 MDHEN, CDR2 SYDVKM. The junction had 7 bases not matched to a gene; V was cut back by 5 bases and J by 6 bases. The CDR3 is 14 residues long. The CDR3, as DNA: TGTGCCAGCAGTGGGACAGGGCAGAGGCAGACCCAGTACTTC. It translates to CASSGTGQRQTQYF.

The chain couples TRBV11-2 to TRBJ1-2; the D gene is possibly TRBD1 (5 bases). Per the germline V gene, CDR1 is SGHAT and CDR2 is FQNNGV. V lost 5 bases and J 7 bases, leaving 14 bases between the germline ends. The CDR3 has 13 amino acids. CDR3 residues: CASSPINQGGYTF. The CDR3 region has the DNA TGTGCCAGCAGCCCGATAAATCAGGGTGGCTACACCTTC.

V and J are TRBV2 and TRBJ2-5; 9 nucleotides align to TRBD2. CDR3 length: 13 amino acids. V shed 6 bases, J shed 5 bases, and the junction held 4 bases outside the gene matches. Germline CDR1 reads SNHLY; CDR2 reads FYNNEI. CDR3 residues: CASSGTSSETQYF. CDR3 DNA: TGTGCCAGCAGCGGGACTAGCTCTGAGACCCAGTACTTC.